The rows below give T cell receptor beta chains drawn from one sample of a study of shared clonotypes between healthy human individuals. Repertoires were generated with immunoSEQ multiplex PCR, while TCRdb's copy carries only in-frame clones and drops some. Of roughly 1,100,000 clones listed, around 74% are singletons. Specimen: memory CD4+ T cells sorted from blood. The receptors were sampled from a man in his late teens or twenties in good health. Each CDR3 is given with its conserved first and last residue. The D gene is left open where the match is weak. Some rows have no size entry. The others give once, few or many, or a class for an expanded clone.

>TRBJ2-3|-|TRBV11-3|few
CASSLDGTADTQYF
TGTGCCAGCAGCTTAGATGGCACAGCAGATACGCAGTATTTT
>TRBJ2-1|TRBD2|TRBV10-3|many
CAISGGLSNEQFF
TGTGCCATCAGTGGGGGACTATCCAATGAGCAGTTCTTC
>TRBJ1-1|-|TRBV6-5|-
CAVISNQMNTEAFF
TGTGCCGTAATCTCGAATCAAATGAACACTGAAGCTTTCTTT
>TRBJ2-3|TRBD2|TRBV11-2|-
CASNIVGGKTDTQYF
TGTGCCAGCAATATCGTCGGGGGGAAGACAGATACGCAGTATTTT
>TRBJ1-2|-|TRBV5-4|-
CASRLDLGGYTF
TGTGCCAGCAGGCTGGACCTGGGGGGCTACACCTTC
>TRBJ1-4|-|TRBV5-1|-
CASSLEQSEKLFF
TGCGCCAGCAGCTTGGAACAGTCTGAAAAACTGTTTTTT
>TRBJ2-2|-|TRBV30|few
CAWTPFFTGELFF
TGTGCCTGGACACCCTTTTTCACCGGGGAGCTGTTTTTT
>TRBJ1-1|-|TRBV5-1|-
CASSPGVGPMNTEAFF
TGCGCCAGCAGCCCGGGCGTTGGGCCTATGAACACTGAAGCTTTCTTT
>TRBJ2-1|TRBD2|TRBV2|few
CASKGTSAYNEQFF
TGTGCCAGCAAAGGGACTAGCGCCTACAATGAGCAGTTCTTC
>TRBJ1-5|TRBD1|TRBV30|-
CAWSTQGVWPNQPQHF
TGTGCCTGGAGTACACAGGGGGTTTGGCCCAATCAGCCCCAGCATTTT
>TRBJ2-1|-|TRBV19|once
CASSKLVSFYNEQFF
TGTGCCAGTAGTAAATTGGTCAGCTTTTACAATGAGCAGTTCTTC
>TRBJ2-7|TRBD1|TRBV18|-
CASSPKGARDSYEQYF
TGTGCCAGCTCACCCAAGGGGGCCAGAGACTCCTACGAGCAGTACTTC
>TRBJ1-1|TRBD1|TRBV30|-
CAWKDRGYTEAFF
TGTGCCTGGAAAGACAGGGGATACACTGAAGCTTTCTTT
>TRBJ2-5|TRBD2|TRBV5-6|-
CASSSRTSGKQETQYF
TGTGCCAGCAGCTCCCGGACTAGCGGGAAGCAAGAGACCCAGTACTTC
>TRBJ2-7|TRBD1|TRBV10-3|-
CAINPGQGYEQYF
TGTGCCATCAACCCAGGACAGGGCTACGAGCAGTACTTC
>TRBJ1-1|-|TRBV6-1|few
CASSEGVGAFF
TGTGCCAGCAGTGAAGGGGTTGGGGCTTTCTTT
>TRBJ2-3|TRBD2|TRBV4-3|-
CASSRGGLAVQDTQYF
TGCGCCAGCAGCCGCGGGGGACTAGCTGTACAGGATACGCAGTATTTT
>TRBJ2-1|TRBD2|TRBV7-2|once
CASSSGLAGEGEQFF
TGTGCCAGCAGCTCGGGACTAGCGGGAGAGGGCGAGCAGTTCTTC
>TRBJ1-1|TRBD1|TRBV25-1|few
CASSDPGTGNTEAFF
TGTGCCAGCAGTGACCCCGGGACAGGGAACACTGAAGCTTTCTTT
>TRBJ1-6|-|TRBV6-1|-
CASKAGENSPLHF
TGTGCCAGCAAGGCAGGGGAGAATTCACCCCTCCACTTT
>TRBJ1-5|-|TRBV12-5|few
CASVLGVGGNQPQHF
TGTGCTAGTGTCTTGGGCGTAGGGGGCAATCAGCCCCAGCATTTT
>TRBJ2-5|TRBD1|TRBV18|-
CASSHGQGRETQYF
TGTGCCAGCTCACACGGACAGGGGAGAGAGACCCAGTACTTC
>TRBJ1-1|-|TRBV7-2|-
CASSTPGDTEAFF
TGTGCCAGCAGCACACCAGGGGACACTGAAGCTTTCTTT
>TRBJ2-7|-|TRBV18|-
CASSPSRSNYEQYF
TGTGCCAGCTCCCCCAGTCGGAGCAACTACGAGCAGTACTTC
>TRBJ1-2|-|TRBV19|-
CASRDGRYFNYGYTF
TGTGCCAGTAGGGACGGGCGCTATTTTAACTATGGCTACACCTTC
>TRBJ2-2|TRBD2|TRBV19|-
CASSRTRGITGELFF
TGTGCCAGTAGCAGGACTAGAGGGATAACCGGGGAGCTGTTTTTT
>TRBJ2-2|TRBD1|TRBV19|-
CASMGQGGTGELFF
TGTGCCAGTATGGGACAGGGAGGTACCGGGGAGCTGTTTTTT
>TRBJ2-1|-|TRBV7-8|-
CASSLPVLNEQFF
TGTGCCAGCAGCTTACCCGTCCTCAATGAGCAGTTCTTC
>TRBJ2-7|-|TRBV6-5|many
CASSYRETGAYEQYF
TGTGCCAGCAGTTACAGGGAGACGGGGGCCTACGAGCAGTACTTC
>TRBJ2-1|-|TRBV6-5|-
CASSYSVAANEQFF
TGTGCCAGCAGTTACTCAGTAGCGGCTAATGAGCAGTTCTTC
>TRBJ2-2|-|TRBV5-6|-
CASSLDRSGELFF
TGTGCCAGCAGCTTAGACAGGTCCGGGGAGCTGTTTTTT
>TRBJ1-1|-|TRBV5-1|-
CASSREGRSFTEAFF
TGCGCCAGCAGCCGTGAGGGACGGAGTTTTACTGAAGCTTTCTTT
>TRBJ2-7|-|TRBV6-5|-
CASSPFDEQYF
TGTGCCAGCAGCCCTTTCGACGAGCAGTACTTC
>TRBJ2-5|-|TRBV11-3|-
CASSPGAGEETQYF
TGTGCCAGCAGCCCAGGAGCTGGTGAGGAGACCCAGTACTTC
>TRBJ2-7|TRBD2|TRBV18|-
CASSPGGRIDEQYF
TGTGCCAGCTCACCTGGCGGGAGGATCGACGAGCAGTACTTC
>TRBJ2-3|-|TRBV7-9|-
CASSLRSILGTDTQYF
TGTGCCAGCAGCTTACGCAGCATCTTGGGCACAGATACGCAGTATTTT
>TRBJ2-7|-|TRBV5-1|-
CASSKTGTLSGVAYEQYF
TGCGCCAGCAGCAAGACCGGGACGCTATCCGGGGTGGCCTACGAGCAGTACTTC
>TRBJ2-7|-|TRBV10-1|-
CASSEGRGRDEQYF
TGCGCCAGCAGTGAGGGCAGGGGAAGGGACGAGCAGTACTTC
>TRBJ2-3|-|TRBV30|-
CAWNQGTDTQYF
TGTGCCTGGAATCAGGGCACAGATACGCAGTATTTT
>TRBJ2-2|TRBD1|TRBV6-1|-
CASRPGQGNTGELFF
TGTGCCAGCAGACCGGGACAGGGCAACACCGGGGAGCTGTTTTTT
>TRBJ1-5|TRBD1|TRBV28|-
CASSKPGQGAWPQHF
TGTGCCAGCAGTAAGCCCGGACAGGGGGCTTGGCCCCAGCATTTT
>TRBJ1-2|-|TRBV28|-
CASSPWGRRFWDYGYTF
TGTGCCAGCAGTCCATGGGGGCGCAGGTTCTGGGACTATGGCTACACCTTC
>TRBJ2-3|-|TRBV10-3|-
CAISTLATDTQYF
TGTGCCATCAGTACCCTAGCTACAGATACGCAGTATTTT
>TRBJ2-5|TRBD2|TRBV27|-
CASSPGLAGGNQETQYF
TGTGCCAGCAGTCCGGGACTAGCGGGGGGGAATCAAGAGACCCAGTACTTC
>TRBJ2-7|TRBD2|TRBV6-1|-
CATRDYSYEQYF
TGTGCCACCCGGGACTACTCCTACGAGCAGTACTTC
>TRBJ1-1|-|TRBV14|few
CASSQDLGEAFF
TGTGCCAGCAGCCAAGATTTAGGTGAAGCTTTCTTT
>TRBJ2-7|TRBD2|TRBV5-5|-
CASSLRLAGVSYEQYF
TGTGCCAGCAGCTTGAGGCTAGCGGGAGTTTCCTACGAGCAGTACTTC
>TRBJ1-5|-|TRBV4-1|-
CASSQSGVDQPQHF
TGCGCCAGCAGCCAATCAGGTGTGGATCAGCCCCAGCATTTT
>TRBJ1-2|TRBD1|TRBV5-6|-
CASSLAGQGNYGYTF
TGTGCCAGCAGCTTGGCGGGACAGGGGAACTATGGCTACACCTTC
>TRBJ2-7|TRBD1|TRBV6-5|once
CASRKQGSYEQYF
TGTGCCAGCAGAAAACAGGGGTCCTACGAGCAGTACTTC
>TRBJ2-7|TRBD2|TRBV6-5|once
CASTKLAGSYEQYF
TGTGCCAGCACCAAACTAGCGGGATCCTACGAGCAGTACTTC